The clone carrying this T cell receptor (beta chain) is classed as medium-sized. Its matching antigen is unknown. Germline CDR1 and CDR2: LNHDA and SQIVND (reference sequence). This CDR3 comprises 15 residues. V shed 5 bases and J 2 bases; nucleotides not matched to a gene: 6. Each TRB amplification used roughly 250-550 ng of genomic DNA from blood. This specimen comes from a study of T and B cells in COVID-19 patients. General study results and limits: At recovery TRB diversity and richness exceeded healthy donors, after highly clonal active COVID-19 repertoires. Patients with COVID-19 reportedly showed strongly skewed T cell receptor beta variable and joining gene usage. No sequencing was yet done of CD4+, regulatory or CD8+ subsets, or of SARS-CoV-2-responsive or tetramer+ sorted cells.

Multiplex PCR with BIOMED2 TRB-A/B primer pools amplified TRB rearrangements. TCRdb itself ran the multiplex PCR reads through MiXCR, one entry per CDR3 protein. This sample has 5,500 to 8,500 distinct CDR3 sequences, with around 21% found just once. The receptor's source is a human donor who had recovered from COVID-19. This chain connects TRBV19 to TRBJ1-5; 7 bases fit TRBD1. The sample was blood. Written as DNA, the CDR3 is TGTGCCAGTAGTGGAGGGGGCCAGGGCAATCAGCCCCAGCATTTT. Translating gives CASSGGGQGNQPQHF.